This is a list of T cell receptor beta chains from one sample in a study of beta chain features in type 1 diabetes. Sequencing used immunoSEQ multiplex PCR; TCRdb keeps in-frame clones, though not all of them. The table records about 900,000 clones, about 17% of them present only once. The specimen was naive CD4+ T cells from blood. Receptors were obtained from a woman aged 18-29 years in good health. The CDR3 runs from the conserved cysteine through the conserved F or W. The D gene is left open where the match is weak. Rows give clone size only sometimes, using once, few, many, or a class for an expanded clone.

abundance	v_gene	d_gene	j_gene	CDR3nt	CDR3aa
.	TRBV5-6	TRBD2	TRBJ2-1	TGTGCCAGCAGCTTTGGGCTAGCGGGACGCAATGAGCAGTTCTTC	CASSFGLAGRNEQFF
.	TRBV19	TRBD1	TRBJ2-2	TGTGCCAGTAGAGGGACAGCGAACACCGGGGAGCTGTTTTTT	CASRGTANTGELFF
.	TRBV6-4	.	TRBJ2-3	TGTGCCAGCATTGAGTTTACCTGGAATACGCAGTATTTT	CASIEFTWNTQYF
.	TRBV2	.	TRBJ2-7	TGTGCCAGCAGAACTGAAAGGGGAGCGCACGAGCAGTACTTC	CASRTERGAHEQYF
.	TRBV7-2	.	TRBJ2-2	TGTGCCAGCAGCTTGACCGTAGCCCTGCTCACCGGGGAGCTGTTTTTT	CASSLTVALLTGELFF
.	TRBV7-9	TRBD2	TRBJ2-7	TGTGCCAGCAGCCCTAGGGCCGGGACTAGCGGGGCGTACGAGCAGTACTTC	CASSPRAGTSGAYEQYF
.	TRBV7-9	TRBD2	TRBJ2-1	TGTGCCAGCAGCCATAGCGGGAGGATGTCCTACAATGAGCAGTTCTTC	CASSHSGRMSYNEQFF
.	TRBV19	.	TRBJ1-4	TGTGCCAGTAGTCCGCGACGGGCCAAAAACGAAGTCCTGTTTTTT	CASSPRRAKNEVLFF
few	TRBV11-1	.	TRBJ2-2	TGTGCCAGCAGCTTCCGCGGCCGGGAGCTGTTTTTT	CASSFRGRELFF
.	TRBV28	.	TRBJ1-5	TGTGCCAGCACCCTTAGCAATCAGCCCCAGCATTTT	CASTLSNQPQHF
few	TRBV2	TRBD2	TRBJ2-7	TGTGCCAGCAGTGAAGCTCGACTAGCGGGCTACGAGCAGTACTTC	CASSEARLAGYEQYF
few	TRBV5-1	.	TRBJ2-1	TGCGCCAGCAGCCCAGACAGAGTGGATGAGCAGTTCTTC	CASSPDRVDEQFF
.	TRBV5-6	TRBD1	TRBJ1-1	TGTGCCAGCAGCTTGGCACTGACAGGGGTCATGAACACTGAAGCTTTCTTT	CASSLALTGVMNTEAFF
.	TRBV27	TRBD1	TRBJ1-3	TGTGCCAGCAGTTTAGCCGGGACAGAAGGAAACACCATATATTTT	CASSLAGTEGNTIYF
.	TRBV19	.	TRBJ1-1	TGTGCCAGTAGTCAGACCGGAAGTGTCACTGAAGCTTTCTTT	CASSQTGSVTEAFF
.	TRBV4-2	.	TRBJ2-1	TGTGCCAGCAGCCACACGGTGGGTCCCTACAATGAGCAGTTCTTC	CASSHTVGPYNEQFF
.	TRBV18	.	TRBJ2-5	TGTGCCAGCTCACGATATTCACAAGAGACCCAGTACTTC	CASSRYSQETQYF
.	TRBV14	.	TRBJ1-1	TGTGCCAGCAGCCTCCTTCAGGTCACTGAAGCTTTCTTT	CASSLLQVTEAFF
.	TRBV27	TRBD2	TRBJ2-7	TGTGCCAGCAAACCTGCGGGGAGGGGACTCTACGAGCAGTACTTC	CASKPAGRGLYEQYF
few	TRBV2	.	TRBJ1-2	TGTGCCAGCAGTCAAACAGGGACCTATGGCTACACCTTC	CASSQTGTYGYTF
few	TRBV5-8	TRBD2	TRBJ2-5	TGTGCCAGCACCCCGGGGACTAGCGGGAGTAGTACGGAGACCCAGTACTTC	CASTPGTSGSSTETQYF
few	TRBV11-1	.	TRBJ2-7	TGTGCCGGACTTAGATCCTACGAGCAGTACTTC	CAGLRSYEQYF